Shown below are 24 T cell receptor beta chains from a single sample sequenced in a study of blood T cells in healthy people across ages. Primed by a sample-barcoded 5' primer and a J-beta primer mix, a second PCR proceeded for about 7 to 12 cycles. Via MiXCR, TCRdb re-called the 5' RACE reads, giving one row per CDR3 protein. The table has about 620,000 distinct CDR3 sequences, roughly 20% seen once. The material sequenced was blood. The receptors shown here come from an older man in good health.

The V call is TRBV6-5, the J call TRBJ2-4, with TRBD2 identical over 7 bases. This CDR3 has 14 residues. From germline, CDR1 is MNHEY and CDR2 SVGAGI. The V and J ends lost 7 bases and 9 bases, in that order; junction bases with no gene match: 12. CDR3 DNA: TGTGCCAGCACCCAGAGCGGGATAGGGAGCATTCAGTACTTC. It translates to CASTQSGIGSIQYF.

The rearrangement uses TRBV15 and TRBJ2-5; 8 positions agree with TRBD2. This CDR3 spans 18 amino acids. V shed 7 bases, J shed 2 bases, and the junction held 18 bases outside the gene matches. From germline, CDR1 is LNHNV and CDR2 YYDKDF (reference sequence). CDR3: CATTETTMGLGLQETQYF. The CDR3 region has the DNA TGTGCCACCACCGAGACTACCATGGGACTAGGACTACAAGAGACCCAGTACTTC.

The chain is built from TRBV7-9 and TRBJ2-1; 9 positions match TRBD1. The V gene end was trimmed by 5 bases and the J gene end by 10 bases; junction bases not matched to a gene: 3. Germline V gene lookup returns CDR1 SEHNR and CDR2 FQNEAQ (reference sequence). The length of the CDR3 is 12 residues. The CDR3: CASSRGQGEQFF. In DNA form, the CDR3 reads TGTGCCAGCAGCCGGGGACAGGGCGAGCAGTTCTTC.

This clonotype has a handful of counts. The chain carries TRBV12-3 or TRBV12-4 and TRBJ2-4; 9 bases align to TRBD1. V lost 6 bases to trimming and J lost 5 bases; unmatched junction nucleotides: 8. CDR3 length equals 15 residues. CDR3 DNA: TGTGCCAGCAGGGGGACAGGGAGGACGGAAAACATTCAGTACTTC. Translating gives CASRGTGRTENIQYF.

There are a few counts of this clonotype. The chain employs TRBV6-1 and TRBJ2-3, with 7 bases aligning to TRBD2. The ends lost 6 bases at V and 3 bases at J; junction bases unmatched: 21. Germline V CDR1 and CDR2: MNHNS, SASEGT. The CDR3 extends over 19 amino acids. CDR3 nucleotide sequence: TGTGCCAGCAGGGACCAGACCCTTGTTTGGCGGGAGTCAACAGATACGCAGTATTTT. Amino acids: CASRDQTLVWRESTDTQYF.

J is TRBJ1-1 and V is TRBV5-1; TRBD1 might be the D (6 bases). Trimming shortened V by 4 bases and J by 0 bases, and 13 bases separated the two germline ends. The CDR3 loop spans 15 amino acids. Per germline, CDR1 SGHRS and CDR2 YFSETQ. DNA for the CDR3: TGCGCCAGCAGCAAATCGACAGGAATGAACACTGAAGCTTTCTTT. It yields the protein CASSKSTGMNTEAFF. Filled out from reference TRBV5-1 and TRBJ1-1, the complete variable domain reads KAGVTQTPRYLIKTRGQQVTLSCSPISGHRSVSWYQQTPGQGLQFLFEYFSETQRNKGNFPGRFSGRQFSNSRSEMNVSTLELGDSALYLCASSKSTGMNTEAFFGQGTRLTVV.

For the CDR3, the DNA is TGCAGTGCTAGGTTACTAGCGCAGAACTCCTACAATGAGCAGTTCTTC. The encoded protein is CSARLLAQNSYNEQFF. The chain has TRBV20-1 and TRBJ2-1; 7 bases fit TRBD2. V trimming: 3 bases; J trimming: 0 bases; junction bases outside the gene matches: 8. Germline V gene data show CDR1 as DFQATT and CDR2 as SNEGSKA (reference sequence). The CDR3 has 16 residues.

The V and J genes are TRBV7-8 and TRBJ2-5, with D possibly TRBD1 on 5 matching bases. CDR3 length: 15 residues. Germline V gives CDR1 SGHVS, CDR2 FQNEAQ. Trimming took off 3 bases at V and 2 bases at J, with 13 bases between the two ends. CDR3 bases: TGTGCCAGCAGCTTTAACTTTCAGGGACAAGAGACCCAGTACTTC. This encodes CASSFNFQGQETQYF.

This clonotype was found a few times. This chain connects TRBV28 to TRBJ2-7; TRBD1 agrees at 9 bases. The CDR3 runs 15 residues. Germline CDR1 MDHEN, CDR2 SYDVKM. With 5 bases clipped from V and 5 bases from J, the junction kept 10 bases outside the gene matches. The DNA of the CDR3 is TGTGCCAGCAGTCGTACCGGGACAGGGTTCGACGAGCAGTACTTC. Its translation: CASSRTGTGFDEQYF. The entire variable domain, with the rest obtained from reference TRBV28 and TRBJ2-7, is as follows: DVKVTQSSRYLVKRTGEKVFLECVQDMDHENMFWYRQDPGLGLRLIYFSYDVKMKEKGDIPEGYSVSREKKERFSLILESASTNQTSMYLCASSRTGTGFDEQYFGPGTRLTVT.

The chain employs TRBV27 and TRBJ1-4, with TRBD1 matching over 8 bases. Germline lookup yields CDR1 MNHEY and CDR2 SMNVEV (reference sequence). J was trimmed by 10 bases and V by 5 bases; bases with no gene match: 9. This CDR3 region has 14 residues. The CDR3, as DNA: TGTGCCAGCAGTCCCGCGAAAGGACAGGGAAAACTGTTTTTT. Translated: CASSPAKGQGKLFF.

J is TRBJ2-5 and V is TRBV6-6; 8 nucleotides line up with TRBD2. Matching the DNA end better, TRBJ2-7 makes the J call doubtful. The CDR3 is made up of 16 amino acids. The germline CDR1 and CDR2 sequences are MNHNY and SVGAGI (reference sequence). CDR3 amino acids: CASSNEGLALTYEQYF. The CDR3 DNA reads TGTGCCAGCAGCAACGAAGGACTAGCTTTGACGTACGAGCAGTACTTC.

This chain links TRBV9 with TRBJ2-2, with D possibly TRBD1 on 5 matching bases. Germline assignment: CDR1 SGDLS and CDR2 YYNGEE. Trimming shortened V by 6 bases and J by 3 bases, and 12 bases separated the two germline ends. CDR3 length equals 14 residues. The CDR3 DNA is TGTGCCAGCACGACAGTACCCCACACCGGGGAGCTGTTTTTT. It encodes CASTTVPHTGELFF.

This clonotype was seen more than once but under ten times. The genes are TRBV7-9 and TRBJ2-1; the D gene is possibly TRBD1 (5 bases). Germline V lookup: CDR1 SEHNR, CDR2 FQNEAQ (reference sequence). There are 14 residues in the CDR3. V lost 4 bases and J 4 bases, leaving 11 bases between the germline ends. The CDR3: CASSWTIWYNEQFF. The CDR3 DNA reads as TGTGCCAGCAGCTGGACAATTTGGTACAATGAGCAGTTCTTC.

The CDR3 sequence: CASSLEVLLQETQYF. CDR3 nucleotide sequence: TGTGCCAGCAGCTTGGAGGTCTTGTTGCAAGAGACCCAGTACTTC. The rearrangement joins TRBV5-5 to TRBJ2-5; D ambiguous. Germline CDR1 SGHKS, CDR2 YYEKEE (reference sequence). V gave up 0 bases and J gave up 2 bases, with 11 bases separating them. This CDR3 spans 15 amino acids.

This clonotype showed up just a few times. The chain carries TRBV12-3 or TRBV12-4 and TRBJ2-1; no clear D gene. Trimming stripped 8 bases from V and 3 bases from J, with 17 bases between. CDR3 length equals 15 residues. CDR3 in amino acids: CASLRAGRSYNEQFF. The CDR3 DNA reads as TGTGCCAGCCTCCGGGCCGGACGAAGCTACAATGAGCAGTTCTTC.

This clonotype was observed many times. The chain has TRBV20-1 and TRBJ2-3; 12 bases fit TRBD2. CDR3 length equals 16 residues. From germline, CDR1 is DFQATT and CDR2 SNEGSKA (reference sequence). Trimming cost V 6 bases and J 2 bases; bases outside gene matches: 9. The CDR3 DNA is TGCAGTGCCGTGAAACTAGCGGGAGGAATCACAGATACGCAGTATTTT. Encoded protein: CSAVKLAGGITDTQYF.

The V call is TRBV28, the J call TRBJ1-2, with 9 bases fitting TRBD1. Unmatched junction bases numbered 6, after V lost 6 bases and J lost 4 bases. CDR1 MDHEN and CDR2 SYDVKM come from the germline V gene. CDR3 length equals 14 residues. CDR3 nucleotide sequence: TGTGCCAGCAGCTACAGGGGGCGGTCCTATGGCTACACCTTC. Encoded protein: CASSYRGRSYGYTF.

This chain connects TRBV2 to TRBJ2-1; 11 bases match TRBD2. Germline CDR1 reads SNHLY; CDR2 reads FYNNEI. The CDR3 runs 15 residues. Trimming took 6 bases from V and 2 from J; bases not matched to a gene: 3. The CDR3 sequence is CASRETSGTYNEQFF. Written as DNA, the CDR3 is TGTGCCAGCAGGGAGACTAGCGGGACCTACAATGAGCAGTTCTTC.

Only a few counts were recorded for this clonotype. One junction end does not reproduce the germline sequence, and a read error may be involved. V gene TRBV6-2 or TRBV6-3 combines with J gene TRBJ2-4; D is ambiguous. Looked up from germline, CDR1 is MNHEY and CDR2 is SVGEGT. There are 14 residues in the CDR3. CDR3 DNA sequence: TGTGCCGGCAGCTTAAGGGTAGCCAAAAACATTCAGTACTTC. It codes for CAGSLRVAKNIQYF.

The chain combines TRBV5-1 with TRBJ2-3; D unresolved. The CDR3 runs to 13 residues. Trimming took 4 bases from V and 2 from J, leaving 8 bases between them. The germline CDR1 and CDR2 sequences are SGHRS and YFSETQ. The CDR3 coding sequence is TGCGCCAGCAGCCCTCCCAACACAGATACGCAGTATTTT. As protein: CASSPPNTDTQYF. Full variable domain (remainder filled in from reference TRBV5-1 and TRBJ2-3): KAGVTQTPRYLIKTRGQQVTLSCSPISGHRSVSWYQQTPGQGLQFLFEYFSETQRNKGNFPGRFSGRQFSNSRSEMNVSTLELGDSALYLCASSPPNTDTQYFGPGTRLTVL.

This rearrangement joins TRBV5-1 to TRBJ2-5; D could derive from TRBD1 or TRBD2 (5 bases each). CDR1 SGHRS and CDR2 YFSETQ come from the germline V gene. Trimming removed 0 bases from V and 3 bases from J, with 21 bases in between. This CDR3 is 18 amino acids long. The CDR3 bases are TGCGCCAGCAGCTTGGCCCTAGACTCGGGACGAGGAAAAGAGACCCAGTACTTC. Translated, it gives CASSLALDSGRGKETQYF.

This clonotype was seen a few times. This chain uses TRBV10-3 with TRBJ2-7; 7 bases are shared with TRBD1. J lost 1 base, V lost 0 bases, and 0 bases had no gene match. Looked up from germline, CDR1 is ENHRY and CDR2 is SYGVKD. The CDR3 extends over 14 amino acids. CDR3 protein: CAISESTGSYEQYF. As DNA, the CDR3 is TGTGCCATCAGTGAGTCGACAGGGTCCTACGAGCAGTACTTC.

The genes are TRBV9 and TRBJ2-3; 10 positions agree with TRBD1. The CDR3 is made up of 16 amino acids. After removal of 0 bases from V and 5 bases from J, the junction contained 6 bases not matched to a gene. Germline V gene lookup returns CDR1 SGDLS and CDR2 YYNGEE. CDR3 bases: TGTGCCAGCAGCGTAGAACCCTGGGACAGGGGAGATACGCAGTATTTT. Amino acid sequence: CASSVEPWDRGDTQYF.

This clonotype has a count of ten or more. This chain connects TRBV5-1 to TRBJ2-5; D perhaps matches TRBD1 (6 bases). This CDR3 comprises 15 residues. The germline V gene encodes CDR1 SGHRS and CDR2 YFSETQ. The V end was cut by 0 bases, the J end by 5 bases, with 14 bases between. CDR3 sequence (DNA): TGCGCCAGCAGCTTGGATGTCTCCCAGGGGGAGACCCAGTACTTC. Translated: CASSLDVSQGETQYF.